This T cell receptor (beta chain) was captured by sequencing in a study of blood T cell repertoires in COVID-19. Authors' processing steps: Reference gene primer amplification yielded estimated nucleated cell counts. Profiling relied on immunoSEQ multiplex PCR, and the TCRdb table lists in-frame clones only, not all of them. That table supplies the V and J calls and clone size; D and trimming were determined from the DNA. Among 100,000 to 150,000 clones listed, roughly 87% were seen once. This clonotype was obtained from a woman aged 80 or older with acute or convalescent COVID-19. What was sequenced was peripheral blood.

The CDR3 is CASSRGTGSRQYF. CDR3 sequence (DNA): TGTGCCAGCAGCCGAGGGACAGGGTCCCGGCAGTACTTC. V usage is TRBV7-8 and J usage is TRBJ2-7; 9 bases match TRBD1. Germline trimming cut 5 bases from V and 9 bases from J; bases unmatched to any gene: 8. Germline CDR1 and CDR2: SGHVS and FQNEAQ. The CDR3 covers 13 residues.